These 30 T cell receptor beta chains share one sample of origin, sequenced in a study of identical twins. MiXCR was run by TCRdb on the 5' RACE reads, yielding one entry per CDR3 protein. The repertoire consists of 250,000 to 350,000 distinct CDR3 sequences, with under 9.5% occurring once and the leading ten covering approximately 2%. These data are also associated with another study on yellow fever vaccine responses in identical twins.

The sample taken for sequencing was memory (CD45RO+) T cells sorted from blood. These receptors all stem from a woman aged 18-29 years in good health.

A few counts support this clonotype. The V and J genes are TRBV12-3 or TRBV12-4 and TRBJ1-1, with no clear D. V dropped 3 bases and J dropped 11 bases, with 7 bases sitting between them. There are 10 residues in the CDR3. The CDR3 spells CASSFSRAFF. The CDR3 coding sequence is TGTGCCAGCAGTTTCTCCAGGGCTTTCTTT.

This clonotype was seen at least ten times. J is TRBJ2-1 and V is TRBV10-3; D remains ambiguous. In germline, CDR1 is ENHRY, CDR2 SYGVKD. Trimming stripped 1 base from V and 5 bases from J, with 12 bases between. The CDR3 spans 15 residues. The CDR3 protein is CAISEWLVGDNEQFF. DNA for the CDR3: TGTGCCATCAGTGAGTGGCTAGTAGGCGACAATGAGCAGTTCTTC.

The J gene is TRBJ2-1, the V gene TRBV18; D is ambiguous. The CDR3 consists of 14 residues. Germline lookup yields CDR1 KGHSH and CDR2 LQKENI. V was cut by 0 bases and J by 5 bases, with 8 bases left in between. The CDR3 spells CASSPPWPHNEQFF. The CDR3 DNA is TGTGCCAGCTCACCACCTTGGCCGCACAATGAGCAGTTCTTC.

The V gene is TRBV20-1, the J gene TRBJ2-5, with 11 bases aligning to TRBD2. Germline assignment: CDR1 DFQATT and CDR2 SNEGSKA (reference sequence). The CDR3 has 15 residues. The V gene end was trimmed by 2 bases and the J gene end by 5 bases; junction bases not matched to a gene: 7. The CDR3 DNA follows: TGCAGTGCTAGACGTCTAGCGGGGGGATGGGAGACCCAGTACTTC. It specifies CSARRLAGGWETQYF.

This clonotype was detected many times. The chain has TRBV7-7 and TRBJ2-3; D might be TRBD2 (6 bases). Germline V gene sequence: CDR1 SSHAT, CDR2 FNYEAQ (reference sequence). V lost 4 bases, J lost 6 bases, and 14 bases lay in between. The CDR3 runs 14 residues. In DNA, the CDR3 is TGTGCCAGCAGCTCCCGGGCTGGGGGGGATACGCAGTATTTT. It is translated as CASSSRAGGDTQYF.

This clonotype was observed a few times. This sequence joins TRBV6-5 and TRBJ2-7; perhaps TRBD1 as D (5 bases). Trimming cost V 2 bases and J 6 bases, with 8 bases left between them. The CDR3 spans 12 residues. Germline values: CDR1 MNHEY, CDR2 SVGAGI. CDR3 DNA sequence: TGTGCCAGCAGTTACGGGGCAGTCGAGCAGTACGTC. Translation: CASSYGAVEQYV.

About this clonotype itself: This sequence may be a read error, since a much larger clone differs from it by one base. V usage is TRBV24-1 and J usage is TRBJ2-2; 7 nucleotides line up with TRBD1. The CDR3 is made up of 13 amino acids. Germline values: CDR1 KGHDR, CDR2 SFDVKD. The V segment lost 8 bases and the J segment 4 bases; nucleotides outside the gene matches: 3. CDR3 amino acids: CATTQGPTGELFF. The CDR3 bases are TGTGCCACCACACAGGGGCCCACCGGGGAGCTGTTTTTT.

This clonotype was seen ten or more times. The rearrangement uses TRBV28 and TRBJ2-1; 13 positions match TRBD2. The junction had 7 bases not matched to a gene; V was cut back by 5 bases and J by 3 bases. Germline values: CDR1 MDHEN, CDR2 SYDVKM. The CDR3 has 17 amino acids. The CDR3 DNA follows: TGTGCCAGCAGTCCCACTAGCGGGAGGGCCAACTACAATGAGCAGTTCTTC. As protein: CASSPTSGRANYNEQFF.

This chain links TRBV5-6 with TRBJ2-1; the D is unclear. V was clipped by 0 bases and J by 9 bases, with 16 bases between them. The CDR3 is made up of 15 amino acids. Germline V gene sequence: CDR1 SGHDT, CDR2 YYEEEE. The CDR3 reads CASSLDPGAVAEQFF. The CDR3 DNA sequence: TGTGCCAGCAGCTTGGATCCGGGTGCGGTCGCTGAGCAGTTCTTC.

The chain combines TRBV20-1 with TRBJ2-5; tentative D call: TRBD1 (7 bases). The CDR3 sequence is 15 residues long. Trimming took off 0 bases at V and 4 bases at J, with 15 bases between the two ends. CDR1 is DFQATT, CDR2 SNEGSKA, per germline (reference sequence). The CDR3 protein is CSARDSRQGGETQYF. For the CDR3, the DNA is TGCAGTGCTAGAGATTCGAGACAGGGAGGAGAGACCCAGTACTTC.

This chain uses TRBV10-3 with TRBJ2-3; 8 bases are a match to TRBD1. The ends lost 2 bases at V and 6 bases at J; junction bases unmatched: 25. There are 21 residues in the CDR3. CDR1 is ENHRY and CDR2 is SYGVKD in the germline V gene. In nucleotides, the CDR3 is TGTGCCATCAGTGAGGGGCAGGGGGCCCACGTACCCTACCCATTGGGGGATACGCAGTATTTT. Translating it yields CAISEGQGAHVPYPLGDTQYF.

This clonotype was recorded a few times. V gene TRBV5-8 combines with J gene TRBJ2-7; TRBD1 might be the D (5 bases). V gave up 1 base and J gave up 5 bases, with 10 bases separating them. The CDR3 spans 13 residues. Germline CDR1 is SGHTS and CDR2 is YDEGEE. DNA for the CDR3: TGTGCCAGCAGCTTGCAAGGGGTCGACGAGCAGTACTTC. Translation: CASSLQGVDEQYF.

This clonotype came up many times. The genes are TRBV20-1 and TRBJ2-5; a possible D gene is TRBD2 (7 bases). V shed 0 bases and J shed 3 bases, with 14 bases lying between them. This CDR3 has 15 residues. Germline loops: CDR1 DFQATT, CDR2 SNEGSKA (reference sequence). The CDR3 loop reads CSARDSGGREETQYF. In DNA form, the CDR3 reads TGCAGTGCTAGAGATTCGGGGGGCCGAGAAGAGACCCAGTACTTC.

The chain recombines TRBV7-2 with TRBJ1-2, with D maybe TRBD1 (5 bases). The germline V gene encodes CDR1 SGHTA and CDR2 FQGNSA. Trimming took 0 bases from V and 6 from J, leaving 5 bases between them. This CDR3 contains 12 residues. The CDR3 loop reads CASSLAGDGYTF. The CDR3 coding sequence is TGTGCCAGCAGCTTAGCGGGGGATGGCTACACCTTC. Supplemented by reference TRBV7-2 and TRBJ1-2, the full variable domain reads GAGVSQSPSNKVTEKGKDVELRCDPISGHTALYWYRQSLGQGLEFLIYFQGNSAPDKSGLPSDRFSAERTGGSVSTLTIQRTQQEDSAVYLCASSLAGDGYTFGSGTRLTVV.

V usage is TRBV28 and J usage is TRBJ2-1; TRBD2 aligns across 9 bases. This CDR3 is built from 15 residues. The trim removed 4 bases at V and 5 bases at J, leaving 6 bases unmatched. Germline V gene lookup returns CDR1 MDHEN and CDR2 SYDVKM. The CDR3 is CASSSPSGKDNEQFF. The CDR3 region has the DNA TGTGCCAGCAGTTCCCCTAGCGGGAAGGACAATGAGCAGTTCTTC.

This clonotype was observed a few times. The CDR3 loop reads CASSGTAVETQYF. The CDR3 DNA sequence: TGCGCCAGCTCCGGCACCGCCGTTGAGACCCAGTACTTC. The J gene is TRBJ2-5, the V gene TRBV5-1; D ambiguous. The CDR3 is made up of 13 amino acids. The V end lost 7 bases, the J end lost 5 bases, and 15 bases lay between the germline ends. From germline, CDR1 is SGHRS and CDR2 YFSETQ.

This clonotype was counted only a few times. The chain has TRBV9 and TRBJ1-3, with D hard to call. V was pared by 2 bases and J by 0 bases, with 15 bases between. There are 17 residues in the CDR3. The germline gives CDR1 SGDLS, CDR2 YYNGEE. The CDR3 region is CASSVGGNLRSGNTIYF. The CDR3 bases are TGTGCCAGCAGCGTGGGAGGGAACCTTCGCTCTGGAAACACCATATATTTT.

The chain employs TRBV28 and TRBJ2-3, with 7 bases aligning to TRBD2. Per the germline V gene, CDR1 is MDHEN and CDR2 is SYDVKM. V lost 3 bases, J lost 4 bases, and 10 bases stayed unmatched. This CDR3 is built from 16 residues. CDR3 in amino acids: CASSFLGRELSDTQYF. The CDR3 nucleotides are TGTGCCAGCAGTTTTTTAGGGCGGGAGTTGTCAGATACGCAGTATTTT.

This clonotype was seen more than once but under ten times. This rearrangement joins TRBV20-1 to TRBJ2-1; 7 nucleotides align to TRBD2. This CDR3 has 16 amino acids. The germline V gene encodes CDR1 DFQATT and CDR2 SNEGSKA (reference sequence). Trimming cost V 6 bases and J 3 bases; bases outside gene matches: 14. The CDR3 DNA reads TGCAGTGCAAACTCCGAAGCGGGAAGTTTCTACAATGAGCAGTTCTTC. Its protein product is CSANSEAGSFYNEQFF.

This clonotype has a count of ten or more. V and J are TRBV12-3 or TRBV12-4 and TRBJ2-1; 12 bases are a match to TRBD2. The V and J ends lost 5 bases and 7 bases, in that order; junction bases with no gene match: 6. There are 15 residues in the CDR3. DNA for the CDR3: TGTGCCAGCAGTCTCCGGACTAGCGGGGTAAATGAGCAGTTCTTC. Protein product: CASSLRTSGVNEQFF.

There are a few counts of this clonotype. The chain joins TRBV5-8 to TRBJ2-1, with D possibly matching TRBD2 (6 bases). V was trimmed by 2 bases and J by 9 bases, leaving 15 bases between them. Germline V gene sequence: CDR1 SGHTS, CDR2 YDEGEE. The CDR3 runs 14 residues. Here the CDR3 DNA reads TGTGCCAGCAGCTTCGAGGGAGGATCCGGTGAGCAGTTCTTC. The encoded protein is CASSFEGGSGEQFF. Filled out from reference TRBV5-8 and TRBJ2-1, the complete variable domain reads EAGVTQSPTHLIKTRGQQATLRCSPISGHTSVYWYQQALGLGLQFLLWYDEGEERNRGNFPPRFSGRQFPNYSSELNVNALELEDSALYLCASSFEGGSGEQFFGPGTRLTVL.

In its sample, this clonotype was seen many times. This CDR3 is CASSPTWGRGNTEAFF. CDR3 in DNA: TGTGCCAGCAGTCCTACTTGGGGCAGGGGGAACACTGAAGCTTTCTTT. This chain connects TRBV12-3 or TRBV12-4 to TRBJ1-1; possible D gene TRBD1, 6 bases. Trimming took 5 bases from V and 1 from J, leaving 17 bases between them. This CDR3 region has 16 residues.

This clonotype was seen at least ten times. V usage is TRBV4-1 and J usage is TRBJ1-5, with unresolved D. Germline V gene data show CDR1 as MGHRA and CDR2 as YSYEKL. Deletions cut 2 bases from V and 2 bases from J, with 10 bases between. The CDR3 contains 15 residues. The CDR3 here is CASSQLGFGNQPQHF. DNA of the CDR3: TGCGCCAGCAGCCAATTGGGTTTCGGCAATCAGCCCCAGCATTTT.

This clonotype was detected many times. In nucleotides, the CDR3 is TGCGCCAGCAGCTTGGTTAGCGGGAGATACAATGAGCAGTTCTTC. Amino acid sequence: CASSLVSGRYNEQFF. The rearrangement uses TRBV5-1 and TRBJ2-1; 9 bases match TRBD2. J gave up 4 bases and V 0 bases, and 2 bases lay outside the gene matches. The CDR3 loop spans 15 amino acids. Germline CDR1 SGHRS, CDR2 YFSETQ.

V usage is TRBV6-1 and J usage is TRBJ2-2; D is possibly TRBD2 (5 bases). This CDR3 region has 18 residues. Trimming pared 5 bases from V and 1 base from J, leaving 20 bases between. Germline V gives CDR1 MNHNS, CDR2 SASEGT. For the CDR3, the DNA is TGTGCCAGCAGTCAAAAAAGTACCGGGATTCAGAACACCGGGGAGCTGTTTTTT. It specifies CASSQKSTGIQNTGELFF.

In its sample, this clonotype was seen a few times. The chain uses TRBV7-9 and TRBJ2-1; 9 bases map to TRBD2. The V segment lost 5 bases and the J segment 5 bases; nucleotides outside the gene matches: 10. The CDR3 is 16 residues long. Germline CDR1 reads SEHNR; CDR2 reads FQNEAQ (reference sequence). The CDR3 bases are TGTGCCAGCAGCCCCCTCCTAGCGGGATTCGACAATGAGCAGTTCTTC. Protein sequence: CASSPLLAGFDNEQFF.

This clonotype was seen repeatedly, ten times or more. The chain recombines TRBV6-1 with TRBJ1-5; D uncertain. Trimming shortened V by 8 bases and J by 4 bases, and 9 bases separated the two germline ends. Germline-derived CDR1 and CDR2 are MNHNS and SASEGT. This CDR3 has 12 residues. As DNA, the CDR3 is TGTGCCAGCGAGAGCTTAAATCAGCCCCAGCATTTT. This sequence encodes CASESLNQPQHF.

This clonotype has more than one count but fewer than ten. The chain uses TRBV9 and TRBJ2-5; 9 bases agree with TRBD2. The length of the CDR3 is 17 residues. Looked up from germline, CDR1 is SGDLS and CDR2 is YYNGEE. Germline trimming cut 0 bases from V and 3 bases from J; bases unmatched to any gene: 9. The CDR3 spells CASSVAPRGGREETQYF. Here the CDR3 DNA reads TGTGCCAGCAGCGTAGCTCCGCGGGGGGGCAGGGAAGAGACCCAGTACTTC.

Note on this clonotype: At one end, the junction sequence differs from germline, possibly due to a read error. The chain employs TRBV6-5 and TRBJ2-2; 12 bases are shared with TRBD2. This CDR3 region has 17 residues. Germline CDR1 reads MNHEY; CDR2 reads SVGAGI. The CDR3: CASSYGTSGPSTEELFF. The CDR3 DNA follows: TGTGCCAGCAGTTACGGGACTAGCGGGCCCTCTACCGAGGAGCTGTTTTTT.

Only a few counts were recorded for this clonotype. The chain combines TRBV2 with TRBJ2-7, with 8 bases identical to TRBD2. The germline V gene has CDR1 SNHLY and CDR2 FYNNEI. This CDR3 has 15 amino acids. J lost 6 bases, V lost 3 bases, and 10 bases had no gene match. CDR3 loop: CASSESRAGAGEQYF. DNA of the CDR3: TGTGCCAGCAGTGAGTCTAGAGCGGGAGCGGGCGAGCAGTACTTC.